This is a list of T cell receptor beta chains from one sample in a study of T cells in Graves' hyperthyroidism and ophthalmopathy. TCRdb reanalysed the multiplex PCR reads using MiXCR and keeps one entry per CDR3 protein. The top ten hold about 7.8% of the sample, which has roughly 570,000 distinct CDR3 sequences, more than 45% seen once. Sequenced material: peripheral blood or thyroid tissue (not recorded which). These receptor sequences come from a woman in her late teens or twenties with Graves' hyperthyroidism. The CDR3 runs from the conserved cysteine through the conserved F or W. The D gene is left open where the match is weak. Some rows have no size entry. The others give once, few or many, or a class for an expanded clone.

j_call cdr3_length clone_size d_call v_call cdr3_nt cdr3_aa
TRBJ1-5 12 once TRBD1 TRBV12-3/TRBV12-4 TGTGCCAGCAGCGGAAGGACAGGGGCCCAGCATTTT CASSGRTGAQHF
TRBJ2-5 13 few - TRBV30 TGTGCCTGGAGGGGGCGGGATCAAGAGACCCAGTACTTC CAWRGRDQETQYF
TRBJ2-7 16 many - TRBV13 TGTGCCAGCAGTCCCCCAGGTTCGGGACGAAACTACGAGCAGTACTTC CASSPPGSGRNYEQYF
TRBJ1-2 15 - - TRBV29-1 TGCAGCGTGGATGGTGGCAAATTAGGGAATTATGGCTACACCTTC CSVDGGKLGNYGYTF
TRBJ2-7 13 once - TRBV10-3 TGTGCCATCACCCGGGACTGGGGGAACGAGCAGTACTTC CAITRDWGNEQYF
TRBJ2-5 14 - TRBD2 TRBV29-1 TGCAACGCTCGGGAGGGCGGGGACGGTGCGACCCAGTACTTC CNAREGGDGATQYF
TRBJ2-2 14 many TRBD2 TRBV20-1 TGCAGTGCTGGATCGGGACTATACACCGGGGAGCTGTTTTTT CSAGSGLYTGELFF
TRBJ1-4 16 - - TRBV7-9 TGTGCCAGCAGTAACCCCGAGCTCTCCTACAATGAAAAACTGTTTTTT CASSNPELSYNEKLFF
TRBJ2-5 13 many - TRBV11-2 TGTGCCAGCAGCCTAAACTTCCAAGAGACCCAGTACTTC CASSLNFQETQYF
TRBJ1-5 12 - - TRBV7-8 TGTGCCAGCAGCTGGCAGGGACAGCCCCAGCATTTT CASSWQGQPQHF
TRBJ2-7 12 many - TRBV12-3/TRBV12-4 TGTGCCAGCAGCCCACAGGCCGGCGAGCAGTACTTC CASSPQAGEQYF
TRBJ1-6 16 many - TRBV11-2 TGTGCCAGCAGCTTAGATCAGAGCTCCTATAATTCACCCCTCCACTTT CASSLDQSSYNSPLHF
TRBJ2-7 14 few - TRBV7-9 TGTGCCAGCAGCTTGCAGCGGTCCCCCTACGAGCAGTACTTC CASSLQRSPYEQYF
TRBJ1-6 13 - - TRBV20-1 TGCAGTGCTAGACCGGGGGGCGATTCACCCCTCCACTTT CSARPGGDSPLHF
TRBJ1-1 13 many - TRBV7-8 TGTGCCAGCAGCCCCCCCCCCTACACTGAAGCTTTCTTT CASSPPPYTEAFF
TRBJ2-5 16 many TRBD2 TRBV7-8 TGTGCCAGCAGCCCGAGTCTAGCGGGAGTTTGGGAGACCCAGTACTTC CASSPSLAGVWETQYF
TRBJ1-2 12 once TRBD1 TRBV29-1 TGCAGCGTTGAAGACAGGGGGAATGGCTACACCTTC CSVEDRGNGYTF
TRBJ1-2 14 - TRBD1 TRBV20-1 TGCAGTGCTAGTACCGGGACAGGGTTCCTTGGCTACACCTTC CSASTGTGFLGYTF
TRBJ2-5 13 - - TRBV7-8 TGTGCCAGCAGCTCCAACCCCGGGGAGACCCAGTACTTC CASSSNPGETQYF
TRBJ1-5 15 many - TRBV19 TGTGCCAGTAGTATGGACACCCCTAGCAATCAGCCCCAGCATTTT CASSMDTPSNQPQHF
TRBJ2-2 12 once - TRBV7-2 TGTGTCAGCAGCGCCGGGCTTCTGGAGCAGTTTTTT CVSSAGLLEQFF
TRBJ2-5 15 many - TRBV11-2 TGTGCCAGCAGCTCCCGACCCAGGGCTAAAGAGACCCAGTACTTC CASSSRPRAKETQYF
TRBJ1-4 13 - TRBD1 TRBV20-1 TGCAGTGCTAGGGGACAGGGCTCCGAAAAACTGTTTTTT CSARGQGSEKLFF
TRBJ1-1 16 many TRBD1 TRBV19 TGTGCCAGTAGTCTCCCACAGGGGGGTGTACGAACTGAAGCTTTCTTT CASSLPQGGVRTEAFF
TRBJ2-2 13 many - TRBV19 TGTGCCAGTAGTATGGTGGGAACCGGGGAGCTGTTTTTT CASSMVGTGELFF
TRBJ2-6 16 - TRBD1 TRBV7-2 TGTGCCAGCAGCGGGCTGTTGGACAGGGGGGCCAACGTCCTGACTTTC CASSGLLDRGANVLTF
TRBJ2-7 14 - - TRBV7-3 TGTGCCAGCAGCGCCGGGACTTTCGGATACGAGCAGTACTTC CASSAGTFGYEQYF
TRBJ2-7 14 many - TRBV7-3 TGTGCCAGCAGTCACGGCGGTGTGGGATACGAGCAGTACTTC CASSHGGVGYEQYF
TRBJ1-1 13 - - TRBV10-3 TGTGCCATCAGGGACACCCTATTGCGTGAAGCTTTCTTT CAIRDTLLREAFF
TRBJ1-1 12 - - TRBV10-3 TGTGCCATCAACGAGGGGAACACTGAAGCTTTCTTT CAINEGNTEAFF
TRBJ2-5 13 many - TRBV2 TGTGCCAGCAGTGAAGAGCGGCAAGAGACCCAGTACTTC CASSEERQETQYF
TRBJ2-7 13 - TRBD2 TRBV20-1 TGCAGTGCTACAGCGGGAACTTTCTACGAGCAGTACTTC CSATAGTFYEQYF
TRBJ2-7 11 many TRBD1 TRBV20-1 TGCAGTCCGGGACAGGCCCACGAGCAGTACTTC CSPGQAHEQYF
TRBJ2-7 16 - - TRBV4-1 TGCGCCAGCAGCCAAGCGTCCAGGTTAGGGACCTACGAGCAGTACTTC CASSQASRLGTYEQYF
TRBJ2-1 16 - TRBD2 TRBV5-4 TGTGCCAGCAGCCCCGGACTAGCGGGAGTTCTCAATGAGCAGTTCTTC CASSPGLAGVLNEQFF
TRBJ2-6 18 many - TRBV19 TGTGCCAGTAGTATAGGTTCACATCCGATCCCCGGGGCCAACGTCCTGACTTTC CASSIGSHPIPGANVLTF
TRBJ2-5 15 many - TRBV11-2 TGTGCCAGCAGGCCGAGACCATGGGCGGGAGAGACCCAGTACTTC CASRPRPWAGETQYF
TRBJ2-2 16 - - TRBV12-3/TRBV12-4 TGTGCCAGCAGCTCCCCCCGGGGAAAAGGGACCGGGGAGCTGTTTTTT CASSSPRGKGTGELFF
TRBJ2-1 16 - TRBD2 TRBV7-2 TGTGCCAGCGGCTTAGTTGGGCTAGCGGGAAGCAATGAGCAGTTCTTC CASGLVGLAGSNEQFF
TRBJ2-7 15 few - TRBV7-3 TGTGCCAGCAGCTTAAACTGGGTATCCTACAATGAGCAGTACTTC CASSLNWVSYNEQYF
TRBJ2-7 16 - TRBD2 TRBV29-1 TGCAGCGTTGGTCCGGGGCTAGCGGGAGAGGCCTACGAGCAGTACTTC CSVGPGLAGEAYEQYF
TRBJ2-2 16 once TRBD1 TRBV15 TGTGCCACCAGCCCTGGGACAGGGGAGGAGACCGGGGAGCTGTTTTTT CATSPGTGEETGELFF
TRBJ2-7 13 - - TRBV11-2 TGTGCCAGCAGCGGAGAGAGCTCCTACGAGCAGTACTTC CASSGESSYEQYF
TRBJ1-5 14 - - TRBV2 TGTGCCAGCAGTGAAGGTCCAGGGGATCAGCCCCAGCATTTT CASSEGPGDQPQHF
TRBJ1-2 14 many TRBD1 TRBV12-3/TRBV12-4 TGTGCCAGCAGTTTGCGACAGGGTGCCTATGGCTACACCTTC CASSLRQGAYGYTF
TRBJ1-5 16 - - TRBV7-2 TGTGCCAGCAGCCAGGGCCGGGACACTCGGGGCGAGCCCCAGCATTTT CASSQGRDTRGEPQHF